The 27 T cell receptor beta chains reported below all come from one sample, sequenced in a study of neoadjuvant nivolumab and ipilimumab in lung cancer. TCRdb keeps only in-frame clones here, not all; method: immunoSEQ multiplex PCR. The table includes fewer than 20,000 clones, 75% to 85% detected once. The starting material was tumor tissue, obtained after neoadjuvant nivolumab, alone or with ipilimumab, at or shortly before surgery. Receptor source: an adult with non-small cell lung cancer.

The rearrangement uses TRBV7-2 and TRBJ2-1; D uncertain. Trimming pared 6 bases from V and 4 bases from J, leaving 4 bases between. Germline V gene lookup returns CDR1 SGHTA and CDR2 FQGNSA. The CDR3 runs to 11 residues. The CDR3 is CASRSYNEQFF. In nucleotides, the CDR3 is TGTGCCAGCAGATCTTACAATGAGCAGTTCTTC.

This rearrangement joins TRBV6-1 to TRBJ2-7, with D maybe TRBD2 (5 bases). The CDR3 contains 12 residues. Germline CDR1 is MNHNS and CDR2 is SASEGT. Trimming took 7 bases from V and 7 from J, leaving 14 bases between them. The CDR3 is CASTLRAGEQYF. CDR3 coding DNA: TGTGCCAGCACCTTGAGGGCTGGGGAGCAGTACTTC.

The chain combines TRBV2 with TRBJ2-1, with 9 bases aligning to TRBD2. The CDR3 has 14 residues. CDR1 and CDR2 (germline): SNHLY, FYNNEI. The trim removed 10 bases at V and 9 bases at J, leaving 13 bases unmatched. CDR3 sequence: CATTPGLARGEQFF. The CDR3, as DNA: TGTGCCACAACTCCGGGACTAGCAAGAGGTGAGCAGTTCTTC. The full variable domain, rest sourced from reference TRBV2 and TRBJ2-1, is EPEVTQTPSHQVTQMGQEVILRCVPISNHLYFYWYRQILGQKVEFLVSFYNNEISEKSEIFDDQFSVERPDGSNFTLKIRSTKLEDSAMYFCATTPGLARGEQFFGPGTRLTVL.

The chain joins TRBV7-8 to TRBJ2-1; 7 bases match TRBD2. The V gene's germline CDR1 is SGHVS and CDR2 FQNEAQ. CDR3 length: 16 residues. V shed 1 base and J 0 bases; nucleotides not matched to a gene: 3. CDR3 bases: TGTGCCAGCAGCTTAGGCCTAGCGGCCTCCTACAATGAGCAGTTCTTC. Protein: CASSLGLAASYNEQFF. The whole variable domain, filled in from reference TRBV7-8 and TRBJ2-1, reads GAGVSQSPRYKVAKRGQDVALRCDPISGHVSLFWYQQALGQGPEFLTYFQNEAQLDKSGLPSDRFFAERPEGSVSTLKIQRTQQEDSAVYLCASSLGLAASYNEQFFGPGTRLTVL.

The CDR3 loop reads CAWISGFGELFF. The CDR3 nucleotides read TGTGCCTGGATTAGCGGGTTCGGGGAGCTGTTTTTT. The J gene is TRBJ2-2, the V gene TRBV30; 7 nucleotides align to TRBD2. The CDR3 length is 12 residues. V lost 4 bases to trimming and J lost 7 bases; unmatched junction nucleotides: 3. Germline V gene lookup returns CDR1 GTSNPN and CDR2 SVGIG (reference sequence).

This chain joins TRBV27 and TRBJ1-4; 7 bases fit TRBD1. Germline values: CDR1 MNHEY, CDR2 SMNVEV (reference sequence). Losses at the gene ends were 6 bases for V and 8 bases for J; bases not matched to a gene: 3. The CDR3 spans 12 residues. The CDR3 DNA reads TGTGCCAGCAGGACAGGGCCCGAAAAACTGTTTTTT. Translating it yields CASRTGPEKLFF.

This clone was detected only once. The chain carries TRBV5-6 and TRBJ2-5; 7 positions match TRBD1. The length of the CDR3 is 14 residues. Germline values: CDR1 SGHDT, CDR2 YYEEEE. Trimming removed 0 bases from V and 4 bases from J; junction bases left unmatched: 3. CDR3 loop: CASSLDRGGETQYF. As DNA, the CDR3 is TGTGCCAGCAGCTTGGACAGGGGTGGAGAGACCCAGTACTTC.

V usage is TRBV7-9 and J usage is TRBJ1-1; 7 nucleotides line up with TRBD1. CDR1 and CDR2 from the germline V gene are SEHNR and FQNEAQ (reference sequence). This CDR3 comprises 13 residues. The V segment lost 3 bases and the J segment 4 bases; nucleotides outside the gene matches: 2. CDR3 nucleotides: TGTGCCAGCAGCTTCGGACAGGCCACTGAAGCTTTCTTT. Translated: CASSFGQATEAFF.

The DNA of the CDR3 is TGTGCCAGCAGTGAAGGTATGGGTTCGAAAACCTTC. Its protein is CASSEGMGSKTF. The chain combines TRBV6-1 with TRBJ1-2; D gene uncertain. The CDR3 is made up of 12 amino acids. V shed 1 base and J shed 14 bases, with 14 bases lying between them. Germline CDR1 reads MNHNS; CDR2 reads SASEGT.

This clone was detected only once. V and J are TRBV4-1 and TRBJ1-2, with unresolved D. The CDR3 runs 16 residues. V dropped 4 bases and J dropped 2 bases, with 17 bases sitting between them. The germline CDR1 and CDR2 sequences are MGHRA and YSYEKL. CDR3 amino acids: CASSPLQGPPNYGYTF. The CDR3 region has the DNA TGCGCCAGCAGCCCGCTGCAAGGCCCCCCAAACTATGGCTACACCTTC.

Written as DNA, the CDR3 is TGTGCCAGCAGATCTGAGGGGACAGGGATCTCCTACGAGCAGTACTTC. Protein product: CASRSEGTGISYEQYF. V is TRBV5-6 and J is TRBJ2-7, with 9 bases fitting TRBD1. This CDR3 is built from 16 residues. Germline CDR1 is SGHDT and CDR2 is YYEEEE. V dropped 5 bases and J dropped 0; count of bases not matched to a gene: 9.

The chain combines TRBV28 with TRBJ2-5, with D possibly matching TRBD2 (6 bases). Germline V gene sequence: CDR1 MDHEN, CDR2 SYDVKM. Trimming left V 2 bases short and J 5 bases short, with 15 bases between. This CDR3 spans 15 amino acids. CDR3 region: CASSLTPTGGETQYF. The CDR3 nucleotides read TGTGCCAGCAGTTTAACCCCTACAGGAGGGGAGACCCAGTACTTC.

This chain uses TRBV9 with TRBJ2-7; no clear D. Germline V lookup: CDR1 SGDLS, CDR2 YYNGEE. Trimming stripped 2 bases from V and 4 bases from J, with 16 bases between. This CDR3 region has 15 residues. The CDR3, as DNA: TGTGCCAGCAGCGTGGGTATGGCCGGGTCATACGAGCAGTACTTC. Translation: CASSVGMAGSYEQYF.

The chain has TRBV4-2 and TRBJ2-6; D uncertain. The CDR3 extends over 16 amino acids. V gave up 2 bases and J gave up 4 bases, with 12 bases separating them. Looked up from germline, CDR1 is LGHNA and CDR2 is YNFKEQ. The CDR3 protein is CASSQRAVEGANVLTF. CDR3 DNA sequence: TGTGCCAGCAGCCAAAGGGCGGTAGAAGGGGCCAACGTCCTGACTTTC.

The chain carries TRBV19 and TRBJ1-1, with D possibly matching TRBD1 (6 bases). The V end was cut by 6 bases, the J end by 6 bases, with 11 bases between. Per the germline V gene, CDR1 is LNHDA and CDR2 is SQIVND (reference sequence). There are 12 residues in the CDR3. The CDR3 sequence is CASSRTGSEAFF. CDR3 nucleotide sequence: TGTGCCAGTAGCCGAACAGGGTCTGAAGCTTTCTTT.

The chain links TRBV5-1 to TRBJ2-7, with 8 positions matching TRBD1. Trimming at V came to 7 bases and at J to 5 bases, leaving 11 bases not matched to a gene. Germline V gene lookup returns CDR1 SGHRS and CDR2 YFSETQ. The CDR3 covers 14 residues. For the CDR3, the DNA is TGCGCCAGCGCTCCCCGGGACAGGTCAAACGAGCAGTACTTC. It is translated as CASAPRDRSNEQYF.

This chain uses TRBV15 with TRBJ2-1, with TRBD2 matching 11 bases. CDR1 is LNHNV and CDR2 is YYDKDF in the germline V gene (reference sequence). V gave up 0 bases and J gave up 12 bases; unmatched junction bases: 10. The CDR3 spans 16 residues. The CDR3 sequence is CATSREGTSGRRAQFF. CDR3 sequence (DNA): TGTGCCACCAGCAGAGAGGGGACTAGCGGCCGCCGTGCGCAGTTCTTC. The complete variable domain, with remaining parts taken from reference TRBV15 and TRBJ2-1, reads DAMVIQNPRYQVTQFGKPVTLSCSQTLNHNVMYWYQQKSSQAPKLLFHYYDKDFNNEADTPDNFQSRRPNTSFCFLDIRSPGLGDTAMYLCATSREGTSGRRAQFFGPGTRLTVL.

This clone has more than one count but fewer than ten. In DNA, the CDR3 is TGTGCCAGCAGCTTAGCGGGACATAGCGCAGATACGCAGTATTTT. Translating it yields CASSLAGHSADTQYF. This chain joins TRBV7-2 and TRBJ2-3, with D perhaps matching TRBD1 (6 bases). CDR3 length: 15 residues. Germline V gene lookup returns CDR1 SGHTA and CDR2 FQGNSA. With 0 bases removed from V and 4 bases from J, the gap between germline ends came to 11 bases.

The CDR3 here is CATSRDQNTEAFF. The CDR3, as DNA: TGTGCCACCAGCAGAGATCAGAACACTGAAGCTTTCTTT. The chain uses TRBV15 and TRBJ1-1; D not certain. The germline CDR1 and CDR2 sequences are LNHNV and YYDKDF (reference sequence). The V gene lost 0 bases and the J gene lost 1 base, with 3 bases spanning the gap. The CDR3 consists of 13 residues.

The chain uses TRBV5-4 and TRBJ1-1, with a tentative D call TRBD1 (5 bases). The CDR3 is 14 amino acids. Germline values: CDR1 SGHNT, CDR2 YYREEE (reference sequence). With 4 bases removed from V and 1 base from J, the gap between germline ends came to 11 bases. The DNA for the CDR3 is TGTGCCAGCAGCCGGACCGGGGGGAACACTGAAGCTTTCTTT. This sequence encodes CASSRTGGNTEAFF.

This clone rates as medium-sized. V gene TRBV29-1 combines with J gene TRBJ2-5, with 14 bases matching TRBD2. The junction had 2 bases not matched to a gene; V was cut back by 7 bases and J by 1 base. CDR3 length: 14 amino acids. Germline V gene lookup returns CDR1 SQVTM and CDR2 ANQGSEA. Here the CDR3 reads CSAGLAGGQETQYF. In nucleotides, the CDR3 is TGCAGCGCCGGACTAGCGGGGGGCCAAGAGACCCAGTACTTC.

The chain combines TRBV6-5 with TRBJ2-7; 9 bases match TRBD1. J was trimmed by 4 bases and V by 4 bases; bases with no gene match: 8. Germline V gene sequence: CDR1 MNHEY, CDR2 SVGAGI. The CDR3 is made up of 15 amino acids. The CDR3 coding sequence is TGTGCCAGCAGTTCCCCGGGACAGGGTGCTTACGAGCAGTACTTC. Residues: CASSSPGQGAYEQYF.

CDR3 nucleotides: TGTGCCAGCAGCTTGTTAACCGGGCAGCTACCCTACGAGCAGTACTTC. It yields the protein CASSLLTGQLPYEQYF. This rearrangement joins TRBV5-6 to TRBJ2-7; D call uncertain. The CDR3 is 16 residues long. Germline V gene sequence: CDR1 SGHDT, CDR2 YYEEEE. Trimming took off 1 base at V and 2 bases at J, with 16 bases between the two ends.

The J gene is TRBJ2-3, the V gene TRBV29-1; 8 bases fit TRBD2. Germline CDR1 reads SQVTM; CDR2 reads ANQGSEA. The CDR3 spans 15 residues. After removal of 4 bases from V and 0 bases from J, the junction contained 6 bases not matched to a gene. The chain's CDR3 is CSVAREGRSTDTQYF. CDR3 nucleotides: TGCAGCGTTGCACGGGAGGGCCGTAGCACAGATACGCAGTATTTT.

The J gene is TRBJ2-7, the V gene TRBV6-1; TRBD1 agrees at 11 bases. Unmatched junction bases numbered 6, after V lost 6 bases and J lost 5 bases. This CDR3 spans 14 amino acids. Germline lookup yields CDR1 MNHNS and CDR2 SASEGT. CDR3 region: CASRTGTGGNEQYF. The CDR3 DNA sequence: TGTGCCAGCAGAACCGGGACAGGGGGTAACGAGCAGTACTTC.

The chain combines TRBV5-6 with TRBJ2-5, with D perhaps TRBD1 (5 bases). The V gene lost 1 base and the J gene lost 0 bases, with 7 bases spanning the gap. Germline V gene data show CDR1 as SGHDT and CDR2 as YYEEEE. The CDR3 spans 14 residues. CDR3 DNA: TGTGCCAGCAGCTTGAGGGGATACCAAGAGACCCAGTACTTC. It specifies CASSLRGYQETQYF.

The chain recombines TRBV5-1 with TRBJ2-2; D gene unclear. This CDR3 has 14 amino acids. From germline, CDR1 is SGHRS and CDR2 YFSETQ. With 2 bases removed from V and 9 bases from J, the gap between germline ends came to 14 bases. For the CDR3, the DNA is TGCGCCAGCAGCTTTACGGCGGACCGGAGGGAGCTGTTTTTT. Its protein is CASSFTADRRELFF.